The source of this TCR beta chain is a study of blood T cell repertoires in COVID-19. Study background: Some COVID-19 samples were acute and others convalescent; all came from the United States, Italy and Spain. Sample material is recorded as cDNA or gDNA derived from T cells, B-cell-depleted T cells, or PBMCs.

Original data processing: Reference gene primer amplification gave estimated nucleated cell counts. Clones were read by immunoSEQ multiplex PCR, and TCRdb kept only the in-frame ones, dropping some. That table gives V, J and clone size, and the DNA gave D and trimming. The sample yields more than 200,000 clones, about 80% seen once. V was clipped by 6 bases and J by 5 bases; unmatched bases: 7. Germline CDR1 is LGHDT and CDR2 is YNNKEL (reference sequence). This CDR3 has 14 residues. Sequenced input: peripheral blood. This TCR derives from a woman between 40 and 50 years old with active or convalescent COVID-19. The chain uses TRBV3-1 (or the pseudogene TRBV3-2) and TRBJ1-5; 7 nucleotides match TRBD1. The CDR3 region is CASRQTGTDQPQHF. CDR3 coding DNA: TGTGCCAGCAGACAGACAGGGACGGATCAGCCCCAGCATTTT.